This T cell receptor beta chain was sequenced for a study of blood T cell repertoires in COVID-19. With 8 bases removed from V and 0 bases from J, the gap between germline ends came to 7 bases. The germline V gene has CDR1 SQVTM and CDR2 ANQGSEA. The CDR3 has 12 residues. As originally analysed: How many nucleated cells were present was estimated from reference gene primer amplification. The assay was immunoSEQ multiplex PCR, and TCRdb's table has in-frame clones only and misses some. V and J calls and clone size are given by that table; D and trimming were obtained from the DNA. The sample carries hundreds of thousands of clones, about 90% recorded once.

The sequenced sample consisted of peripheral blood. This clonotype was obtained from a woman between 18 and 29 years old who had recovered from COVID-19. The chain is built from TRBV29-1 and TRBJ1-4; D unclear. In DNA, the CDR3 is TGCAGCTGCAGGACAACTAATGAAAAACTGTTTTTT. Encoded protein: CSCRTTNEKLFF.